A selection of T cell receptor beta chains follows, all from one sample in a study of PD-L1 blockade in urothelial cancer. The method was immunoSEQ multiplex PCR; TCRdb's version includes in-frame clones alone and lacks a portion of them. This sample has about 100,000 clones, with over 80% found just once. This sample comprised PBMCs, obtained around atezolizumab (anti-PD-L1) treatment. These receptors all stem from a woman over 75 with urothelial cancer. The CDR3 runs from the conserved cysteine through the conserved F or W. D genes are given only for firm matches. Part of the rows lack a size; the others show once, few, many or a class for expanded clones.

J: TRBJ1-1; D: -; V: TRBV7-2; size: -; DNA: TGTGCCAGCAGCTTAGGTCAGGGAGGGGGAGCTTTCTTT; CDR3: CASSLGQGGGAFF
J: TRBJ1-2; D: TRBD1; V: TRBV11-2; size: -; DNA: TGTGCCAGCAGCCCTCTCGGGACAGGTATCCCGCATGGCTACACCTTC; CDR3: CASSPLGTGIPHGYTF
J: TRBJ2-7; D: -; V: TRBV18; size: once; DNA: TGTGCCAGCTCCCCCAAGGTTGGGGCGGTATACGAGCAGTACTTC; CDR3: CASSPKVGAVYEQYF
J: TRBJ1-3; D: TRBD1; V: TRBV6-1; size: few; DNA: TGTGCCAGCAGTGAGCGACAGGGGGGACTTCTCTCTGGAAACACCATATATTTT; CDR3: CASSERQGGLLSGNTIYF
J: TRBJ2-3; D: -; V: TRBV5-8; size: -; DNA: TGTGCCAGCAGCCCCCCGGGGACAGATACGCAGTATTTT; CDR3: CASSPPGTDTQYF
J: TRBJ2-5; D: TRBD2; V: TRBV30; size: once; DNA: TGTGCCTCCAAATTGGGCGGGGGGCATGGAGAGACCCAGTACTTC; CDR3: CASKLGGGHGETQYF
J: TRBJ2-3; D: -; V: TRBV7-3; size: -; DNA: TGTGCCAGCAGCTTGGGGCCTTTAGGAGGGGCAGATACGCAGTATTTT; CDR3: CASSLGPLGGADTQYF
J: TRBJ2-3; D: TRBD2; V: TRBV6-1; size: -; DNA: TGTGCCAGCAGTGAGGTTGGTAGCGGGTCCAACACAGATACGCAGTATTTT; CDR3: CASSEVGSGSNTDTQYF
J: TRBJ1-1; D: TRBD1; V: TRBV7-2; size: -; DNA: TGTGCCAGCAGCTTAGGGACAGGATCCACTGAAGCTTTCTTT; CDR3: CASSLGTGSTEAFF
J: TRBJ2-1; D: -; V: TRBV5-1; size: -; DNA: TGCGCCAGCAGCCCCCCTAGAGCGGGCGGCTACAATGAGCAGTTCTTC; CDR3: CASSPPRAGGYNEQFF
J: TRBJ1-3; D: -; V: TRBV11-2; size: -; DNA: TGTGCCAGCAGCTTGGGCCAGGGTGGAGGAAACACCATATATTTT; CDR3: CASSLGQGGGNTIYF
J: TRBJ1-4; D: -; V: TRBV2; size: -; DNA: TGTGCCAGCAGTCCCTACGCGGCTAATGAAAAACTGTTTTTT; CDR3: CASSPYAANEKLFF
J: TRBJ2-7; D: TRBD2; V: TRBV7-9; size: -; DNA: TGTGCCAGCAGCTTACTAGGTGGTTCCGGGAGGGCCTACGAGCAGTACTTC; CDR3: CASSLLGGSGRAYEQYF
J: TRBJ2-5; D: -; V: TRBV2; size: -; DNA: TGTGCCAGCAGTGAAGGGCGGGAAGAGACCCAGTACTTC; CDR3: CASSEGREETQYF